The entry below describes one T cell receptor beta chain. This sample was included in a study of blood T cell repertoires in COVID-19. Study-level information: From T cells, B-cell-depleted T cells, or PBMCs came the material, which was cDNA or gDNA.

The CDR3 extends over 15 amino acids. The J segment lost 13 bases and the V segment lost 1 base, leaving 7 bases of the junction unmatched. CDR1 is SGHTA and CDR2 is FQGNSA in the germline V gene. In terms of age and location, participants ranged from roughly 18 to 100 years and lived in under 30 US areas. Participant-given clinical history determined each cohort assignment. In the original processing: Reference gene primer amplification gave estimated nucleated cell counts. Measured with immunoSEQ multiplex PCR; TCRdb has only the in-frame clones, and not every one. V, J and clone size are those of that table, while D and trimming were read from the DNA. This sample has approximately 200,000 clones; roughly 86% occur once, and the top ten carry approximately 10%.

The specimen sequenced was PBMCs or T cells enriched from blood (not recorded which). This receptor was obtained from a man aged 18 to 30 with acute COVID-19. The chain uses TRBV7-2 and TRBJ2-1, with TRBD2 identical over 13 bases. The CDR3: CASSLGLAGGRFQFF. DNA of the CDR3: TGTGCCAGCAGCTTAGGACTAGCGGGAGGTCGTTTTCAGTTCTTC.